What follows are 31 T cell receptor beta chains derived from one specimen sequenced in a study of T cell responses to AZD1222 COVID-19 vaccine. TCRdb keeps only in-frame clones here, not all; method: immunoSEQ multiplex PCR. The sample carries about 92,000 clones, about 88% recorded once. Sample: peripheral blood, taken on day 0 of AZD1222 vaccination. These receptor sequences come from an adult in good health.

This clone appeared once. J is TRBJ1-4 and V is TRBV19; a weak D match, TRBD1 (5 bases). This CDR3 spans 14 amino acids. The V gene lost 6 bases and the J gene lost 8 bases, with 16 bases spanning the gap. Germline loops: CDR1 LNHDA, CDR2 SQIVND (reference sequence). The CDR3, as DNA: TGTGCCAGTAGCCAAGGGGCACAAAAGGAAAAACTGTTTTTT. Translated, it gives CASSQGAQKEKLFF.

V usage is TRBV19 and J usage is TRBJ1-5; 8 nucleotides line up with TRBD1. CDR1 LNHDA and CDR2 SQIVND come from the germline V gene (reference sequence). The V and J ends lost 5 bases and 2 bases, in that order; junction bases with no gene match: 14. This CDR3 is built from 18 residues. CDR3 coding DNA: TGTGCCAGTAGTCAACAGGGGGGTACTCCTAGGGGCAATCAGCCCCAGCATTTT. Residues: CASSQQGGTPRGNQPQHF.

The chain combines TRBV27 with TRBJ1-2, with D uncertain. Trimming cost V 10 bases and J 0 bases, with 18 bases left between them. Germline CDR1 reads MNHEY; CDR2 reads SMNVEV (reference sequence). The CDR3 spans 15 residues. This CDR3 is CATRPGIDTNYGYTF. The CDR3 DNA reads as TGTGCCACCCGACCGGGGATCGACACTAACTATGGCTACACCTTC.

V and J are TRBV30 and TRBJ2-1; TRBD2 is a possible D gene (6 bases). Per the germline V gene, CDR1 is GTSNPN and CDR2 is SVGIG (reference sequence). This CDR3 has 14 residues. Trimming removed 0 bases at V and 5 bases at J, with 11 bases between. The DNA for the CDR3 is TGTGCCTGGAGTGTGGGGGGTCGGCACAATGAGCAGTTCTTC. Protein product: CAWSVGGRHNEQFF.

This clone showed up just a few times. The V call is TRBV18, the J call TRBJ1-2; 12 nucleotides align to TRBD1. Germline V gene lookup returns CDR1 KGHSH and CDR2 LQKENI. The CDR3 extends over 15 amino acids. The trim removed 6 bases at V and 5 bases at J, leaving 7 bases unmatched. CDR3 residues: CASSGTGGAWYGYTF. The CDR3 bases are TGTGCCAGCTCCGGGACAGGGGGCGCATGGTATGGCTACACCTTC.

This CDR3 is CASSRTLTVNTEAFF. In DNA, the CDR3 is TGTGCCAGCAGTCGAACCCTGACAGTGAACACTGAAGCTTTCTTT. This sequence joins TRBV6-5 and TRBJ1-1, with D maybe TRBD1 (5 bases). Trimming pared 5 bases from V and 0 bases from J, leaving 13 bases between. CDR3 length: 15 amino acids. CDR1 is MNHEY and CDR2 is SVGAGI in the germline V gene.

The genes are TRBV19 and TRBJ2-1; the D is unclear. The germline V gene has CDR1 LNHDA and CDR2 SQIVND (reference sequence). Trimming removed 4 bases at V and 4 bases at J, with 5 bases between. The CDR3 has 12 residues. The CDR3 region is CASSTEYNEQFF. CDR3 nucleotide sequence: TGTGCCAGTAGTACGGAATACAATGAGCAGTTCTTC.

This clone has only a few counts. V gene TRBV21-1 combines with J gene TRBJ2-2. TRBV21-1 is flagged as a pseudogene. The CDR3 contains 15 residues. CDR3 sequence reads: CASSKGTINTGELFF. CDR3 bases: TGTGCCAGCAGCAAAGGGACCATAAACACCGGGGAGCTGTTTTTT.

This clone appeared a single time. This chain connects TRBV25-1 to TRBJ2-6, with 7 bases matching TRBD1. The CDR3 is 18 residues long. The V and J ends lost 3 bases and 1 base, in that order; junction bases with no gene match: 9. The germline V gene encodes CDR1 MGHDK and CDR2 SYGVNS. In DNA, the CDR3 is TGTGCCAGCAGTGACCGACAGGGTCTACGTTCTGGGGCCAACGTCCTGACTTTC. It encodes CASSDRQGLRSGANVLTF.

V is TRBV2 and J is TRBJ1-1; TRBD1 matches at 7 bases. The CDR3 has 12 residues. The germline V gene has CDR1 SNHLY and CDR2 FYNNEI. V shed 4 bases and J 11 bases; nucleotides not matched to a gene: 7. The DNA of the CDR3 is TGTGCCAGCAGTGGGGACAGCGAGGAGGCTTTCTTT. Translated: CASSGDSEEAFF. Complete variable domain (other parts from reference TRBV2 and TRBJ1-1): EPEVTQTPSHQVTQMGQEVILRCVPISNHLYFYWYRQILGQKVEFLVSFYNNEISEKSEIFDDQFSVERPDGSNFTLKIRSTKLEDSAMYFCASSGDSEEAFFGQGTRLTVV.

The chain has TRBV30 and TRBJ1-3, with a possible D match to TRBD1 (6 bases). CDR1 is GTSNPN and CDR2 is SVGIG in the germline V gene (reference sequence). The CDR3 consists of 15 residues. Trimming took off 3 bases at V and 0 bases at J, with 12 bases between the two ends. CDR3 DNA: TGTGCCTGGAGGAAGGGACAAAGCTCTGGAAACACCATATATTTT. It specifies CAWRKGQSSGNTIYF. Drawing the rest from reference TRBV30 and TRBJ1-3, the complete variable domain is SQTIHQWPATLVQPVGSPLSLECTVEGTSNPNLYWYRQAAGRGLQLLFYSVGIGQISSEVPQNLSASRPQDRQFILSSKKLLLSDSGFYLCAWRKGQSSGNTIYFGEGSWLTVV.

The V call is TRBV5-6, the J call TRBJ1-6; a possible D gene is TRBD1 (6 bases). The germline V gene encodes CDR1 SGHDT and CDR2 YYEEEE. The CDR3 has 18 residues. V was clipped by 2 bases and J by 10 bases, with 25 bases between them. This CDR3 is CASSFLRFYGTTKSPLHF. CDR3 nucleotide sequence: TGTGCCAGCAGCTTCCTCCGTTTTTATGGGACAACAAAATCACCCCTCCACTTT.

In DNA, the CDR3 is TGTGCCAGCAGCTTGTCAGGGATGAACACTGAAGCTTTCTTT. It translates to CASSLSGMNTEAFF. The V and J genes are TRBV11-3 and TRBJ1-1, with a tentative D call TRBD1 (5 bases). Trimming removed 3 bases at V and 0 bases at J, with 8 bases between. CDR1 is SGHNT and CDR2 is YENEEA in the germline V gene. This CDR3 region has 14 residues.

This chain links TRBV28 with TRBJ2-6; D gene unclear. The length of the CDR3 is 14 residues. The V end was cut by 2 bases, the J end by 1 base, with 3 bases between. CDR1 is MDHEN and CDR2 is SYDVKM in the germline V gene. The CDR3 DNA reads as TGTGCCAGCAGTTTACAGTCTGGGGCCAACGTCCTGACTTTC. This encodes CASSLQSGANVLTF.

About this clone itself: Other DNA sequences from this sample encode an identical CDR3 as well. This sequence joins TRBV30 and TRBJ1-4; TRBD1 might be the D (6 bases). Trimming removed 3 bases at V and 0 bases at J, with 11 bases between. This CDR3 region has 15 residues. Germline-derived CDR1 and CDR2 are GTSNPN and SVGIG (reference sequence). The CDR3 DNA sequence: TGTGCCTGGAGGCCGGGACAAGCAACTAATGAAAAACTGTTTTTT. Amino acid sequence: CAWRPGQATNEKLFF.

This chain uses TRBV7-2 with TRBJ2-1; D is perhaps TRBD1 or TRBD2 (5 bases each). The CDR3 contains 14 residues. The V gene's germline CDR1 is SGHTA and CDR2 FQGNSA. V lost 5 bases to trimming and J lost 3 bases, with 11 bases between them. The CDR3 is CASSTHGGYNEQFF. The CDR3, as DNA: TGTGCCAGCAGCACACATGGGGGCTACAATGAGCAGTTCTTC.

The rearrangement links TRBV11-2 to TRBJ2-1; TRBD2 agrees at 7 bases. Germline V lookup: CDR1 SGHAT, CDR2 FQNNGV. The CDR3 is made up of 15 amino acids. V shed 5 bases, J shed 2 bases, and the junction held 6 bases outside the gene matches. The CDR3 loop is CASSHGLVAYNEQFF. Here the CDR3 DNA reads TGTGCCAGCAGCCACGGACTAGTAGCCTACAATGAGCAGTTCTTC.

A few counts support this clone. This chain links TRBV3-1 (or the pseudogene TRBV3-2) with TRBJ2-5; possible D gene TRBD1, 6 bases. The CDR3 contains 15 residues. CDR1 and CDR2 from the germline V gene are LGHDT and YNNKEL (reference sequence). Trimming cost V 3 bases and J 0 bases, with 11 bases left between them. The CDR3 reads CASSQGAGYQETQYF. The CDR3 region has the DNA TGTGCCAGCAGCCAGGGGGCTGGGTACCAAGAGACCCAGTACTTC.

The rearrangement uses TRBV19 and TRBJ1-6; D is unresolved. The germline gives CDR1 LNHDA, CDR2 SQIVND (reference sequence). Trimming cost V 10 bases and J 0 bases, with 4 bases left between them. The CDR3 runs to 12 residues. The CDR3 DNA reads as TGTGCCAAGCGCTCCTATAATTCACCCCTCCACTTT. Translated: CAKRSYNSPLHF.

V gene TRBV30 combines with J gene TRBJ1-4, with 7 bases lining up with TRBD1. This CDR3 has 13 amino acids. Trimming took 8 bases from V and 8 from J; bases not matched to a gene: 11. From germline, CDR1 is GTSNPN and CDR2 SVGIG (reference sequence). CDR3 region: CAGSDRVGEKLFF. The CDR3 nucleotides are TGTGCCGGCTCCGACAGGGTAGGGGAAAAACTGTTTTTT.

In this sample, this clone turned up once. The J gene is TRBJ1-3, the V gene TRBV9; D perhaps matches TRBD1 (5 bases). The germline V gene has CDR1 SGDLS and CDR2 YYNGEE. Trimming removed 6 bases at V and 0 bases at J, with 13 bases between. The CDR3 covers 15 residues. The CDR3 nucleotides are TGTGCCAGCAACTGGGACGGAAGCTCTGGAAACACCATATATTTT. It is translated as CASNWDGSSGNTIYF.

This chain connects TRBV19 to TRBJ2-3, with 9 bases matching TRBD1. The CDR3 runs to 16 residues. J lost 5 bases, V lost 5 bases, and 11 bases had no gene match. Germline CDR1 reads LNHDA; CDR2 reads SQIVND (reference sequence). The CDR3 bases are TGTGCCAGTAGTTCCTTGCCGGGACAGGGAAGAGATACGCAGTATTTT. It translates to CASSSLPGQGRDTQYF.

The gene calls are TRBV5-1 and TRBJ1-5; D gene unclear. Trimming shortened V by 0 bases and J by 3 bases, and 4 bases separated the two germline ends. CDR1 SGHRS and CDR2 YFSETQ come from the germline V gene. CDR3 length: 13 residues. The CDR3 bases are TGCGCCAGCAGCTTGGGGACCAATCAGCCCCAGCATTTT. Translated, it gives CASSLGTNQPQHF.

This clone has a single count. The gene calls are TRBV30 and TRBJ1-5; TRBD1 might be the D (5 bases). CDR1 is GTSNPN, CDR2 SVGIG, per germline (reference sequence). The CDR3 is made up of 15 amino acids. The V and J ends lost 3 bases and 4 bases respectively, with 16 bases between them. Here the CDR3 reads CAWSGGLGLNQPQHF. CDR3 coding DNA: TGTGCCTGGAGCGGGGGACTGGGATTAAATCAGCCCCAGCATTTT.

The chain joins TRBV9 to TRBJ1-1; D not certain. Germline V lookup: CDR1 SGDLS, CDR2 YYNGEE. V lost 4 bases and J lost 1, with 5 bases in between. The length of the CDR3 is 12 residues. The DNA of the CDR3 is TGTGCCAGCAGCACACAGAACACTGAAGCTTTCTTT. Translation: CASSTQNTEAFF.

This clone occurred once. The chain combines TRBV5-4 with TRBJ1-2, with D possibly TRBD1 on 5 matching bases. V was trimmed by 7 bases and J by 3 bases, leaving 16 bases between them. The CDR3 is made up of 14 amino acids. The germline CDR1 and CDR2 sequences are SGHNT and YYREEE (reference sequence). The CDR3: CASAAGGDDYGYTF. DNA for the CDR3: TGTGCCAGCGCCGCCGGGGGGGACGACTATGGCTACACCTTC.

The chain has TRBV6-2 or TRBV6-3 and TRBJ1-5; D remains unclear. Trimming left V 6 bases short and J 3 bases short, with 15 bases between. Germline assignment: CDR1 MNHEY and CDR2 SVGEGT. The CDR3 loop spans 15 amino acids. The CDR3 region is CASSRVFLDNQPQHF. DNA of the CDR3: TGTGCCAGCAGCCGGGTGTTCCTGGACAATCAGCCCCAGCATTTT.

Remarks on this clone: Other DNA sequences from this sample encode an identical CDR3 as well. The gene calls are TRBV7-3 and TRBJ2-2, with D maybe TRBD2 (6 bases). The CDR3 has 16 amino acids. From germline, CDR1 is SGHTA and CDR2 FQGTGA. The V end was cut by 1 base, the J end by 0 bases, with 9 bases between. CDR3 in amino acids: CASSLIGGANTGELFF. The CDR3 DNA is TGTGCCAGCAGCTTAATCGGGGGAGCGAACACCGGGGAGCTGTTTTTT.

J is TRBJ2-7 and V is TRBV11-2; perhaps TRBD2 as D (7 bases). Germline CDR1 and CDR2: SGHAT and FQNNGV. The CDR3 has 13 residues. The V end was cut by 8 bases, the J end by 3 bases, with 14 bases between. The CDR3 reads CASDGGTNYEQYF. CDR3 DNA sequence: TGTGCCAGCGACGGGGGGACAAACTACGAGCAGTACTTC.

The chain recombines TRBV6-2 or TRBV6-3 with TRBJ2-1; D gene uncertain. Germline V gives CDR1 MNHEY, CDR2 SVGEGT. CDR3 length: 13 amino acids. The V end was cut by 5 bases, the J end by 4 bases, with 9 bases between. CDR3 coding DNA: TGTGCCAGCAGTGTCGCCTCGTACAATGAGCAGTTCTTC. Protein product: CASSVASYNEQFF.

V usage is TRBV7-2 and J usage is TRBJ2-2; no clear D. CDR3 length: 15 residues. V lost 5 bases, J lost 1 base, and 11 bases lay in between. CDR1 SGHTA and CDR2 FQGNSA come from the germline V gene. This CDR3 is CASSTNLGNTGELFF. The CDR3, as DNA: TGTGCCAGCAGCACCAACCTAGGGAACACCGGGGAGCTGTTTTTT.